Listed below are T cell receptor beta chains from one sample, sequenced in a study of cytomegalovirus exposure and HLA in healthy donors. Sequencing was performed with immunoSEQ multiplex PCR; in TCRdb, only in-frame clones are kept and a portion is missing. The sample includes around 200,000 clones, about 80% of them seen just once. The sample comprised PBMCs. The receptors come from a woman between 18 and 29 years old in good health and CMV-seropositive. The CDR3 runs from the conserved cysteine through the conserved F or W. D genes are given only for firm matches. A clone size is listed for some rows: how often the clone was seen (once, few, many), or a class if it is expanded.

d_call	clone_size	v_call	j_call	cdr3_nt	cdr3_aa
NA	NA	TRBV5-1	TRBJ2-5	TGCGCCAGCAGCAAAGAACTAGAGACCCAGTACTTC	CASSKELETQYF
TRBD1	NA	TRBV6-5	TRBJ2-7	TGTGCCAGCAGTTACCCCGGGACAGGGATTTACGAGCAGTACTTC	CASSYPGTGIYEQYF
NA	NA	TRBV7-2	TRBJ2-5	TGTGCCAGCAGCTTAGGGACAGCAGGGCGTCAGACCCAGTACTTC	CASSLGTAGRQTQYF
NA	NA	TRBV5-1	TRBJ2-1	TGCGCCAGCAGCAGGGGCTACGATGAGCAGTTCTTC	CASSRGYDEQFF
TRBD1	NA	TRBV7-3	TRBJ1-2	TGTGCCAGCAGCTTTCCACAGGGGGCCGATGGCTACACCTTC	CASSFPQGADGYTF
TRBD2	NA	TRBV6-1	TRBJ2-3	TGTGCCAGCAGTGATTTAGCGGGGGGGCCAGATACGCAGTATTTT	CASSDLAGGPDTQYF
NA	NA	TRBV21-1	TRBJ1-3	TGTGCCAGCAGCAATGGCAGGGTAAGGCTTTCGGACACCATATATTTT	CASSNGRVRLSDTIYF
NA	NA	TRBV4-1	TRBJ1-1	TGCGCCAGCAGCCACACTACTGAAGCTTTCTTT	CASSHTTEAFF
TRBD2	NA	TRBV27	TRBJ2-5	TGTGCCAGCAGTTTATCGATGGGACTAGCGGGGGGGCAGGCTTGGGAAGAGACCCAGTACTTC	CASSLSMGLAGGQAWEETQYF
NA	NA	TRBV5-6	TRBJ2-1	TGTGCCAGCAGCTTGCCGGGGGGCGGGCAGTTCTTC	CASSLPGGGQFF
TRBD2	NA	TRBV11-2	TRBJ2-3	TGTGCCAGCAGCTCAGGGCGGCTGGGGCTAGCGGGGGGCACAGATACGCAGTATTTT	CASSSGRLGLAGGTDTQYF
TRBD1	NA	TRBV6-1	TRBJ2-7	TGTGCCAGCAGTCCCACGACAGGGGGCTTCTACGAGCAGTACTTC	CASSPTTGGFYEQYF
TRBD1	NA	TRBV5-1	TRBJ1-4	TGCGCCAGCAGTTCGGACAGGGGCCCGGGAAAACTGTTTTTT	CASSSDRGPGKLFF
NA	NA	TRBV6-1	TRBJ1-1	TGTGCCAGCCTCAGAGGGAACACTGAAGCTTTCTTT	CASLRGNTEAFF
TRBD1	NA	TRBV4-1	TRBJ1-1	TGCGCCAGCAGCCAACTCCCGACAGGGGCCGTGAGTGAAGCTTTCTTT	CASSQLPTGAVSEAFF
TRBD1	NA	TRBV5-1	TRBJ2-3	TGCGCCAGCAGCTTGGTGGCGACAGGGGGCATGGATACGCAGTATTTT	CASSLVATGGMDTQYF
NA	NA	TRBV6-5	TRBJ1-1	TGTGCCAGCAGTTACTCGGGGGGTAGCACTGAAGCTTTCTTT	CASSYSGGSTEAFF
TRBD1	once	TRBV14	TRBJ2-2	TGTGCCAGCAGGGACAGGGCTTCCGGGGAGCTGTTTTTT	CASRDRASGELFF
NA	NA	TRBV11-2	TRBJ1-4	TGTGCCAGCAGCACCCCCCGGGGATCGTGGGAAAAACTGTTTTTT	CASSTPRGSWEKLFF
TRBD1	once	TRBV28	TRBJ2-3	TGTGCCAGCAGTGGGACAGGGGGAACGGATACGCAGTATTTT	CASSGTGGTDTQYF
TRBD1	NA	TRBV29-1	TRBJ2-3	TGCAGCGCCGAGGACAGGCCTGGACCGAGAACAGATACGCAGTATTTT	CSAEDRPGPRTDTQYF
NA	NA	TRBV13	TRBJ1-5	TGTGCCAGCAGCTCGGGGGGGCAGCCCCAGCATTTT	CASSSGGQPQHF
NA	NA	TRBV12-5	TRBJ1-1	TGTGCTAGTGGTTTGGTACTCAGGGGCGTGGCGGGGAACACTGAAGCTTTCTTT	CASGLVLRGVAGNTEAFF
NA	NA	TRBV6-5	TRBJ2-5	TGTGCCAGCAGTTACATTGCGGGAAAAGAGACCCAGTACTTC	CASSYIAGKETQYF
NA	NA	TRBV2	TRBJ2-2	TGTGCCAGCAGGACAGAGCACACCGGGGAGCTGTTTTTT	CASRTEHTGELFF
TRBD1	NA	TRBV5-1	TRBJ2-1	TGCGCCTCGGGCTTCTCCGGGACAGGATTCTACAATGAGCAGTTCTTC	CASGFSGTGFYNEQFF
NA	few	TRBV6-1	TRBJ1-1	TGTGCCAGCAGTGAAGTGCAGGGATCGAACACTGAAGCTTTCTTT	CASSEVQGSNTEAFF
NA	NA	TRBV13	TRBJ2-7	TGTGCCAGCAGCTTAAGGGGGGGCATCCTAACCTACGAGCAGTACTTC	CASSLRGGILTYEQYF
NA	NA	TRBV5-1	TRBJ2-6	TGCGCCAGCAGCGCGGGCTCTGGGGCCAACGTCCTGACTTTC	CASSAGSGANVLTF
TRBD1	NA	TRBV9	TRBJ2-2	TGTGCCAGCAGTGACCCCGGGACAGCAAACACCGGGGAGCTGTTTTTT	CASSDPGTANTGELFF
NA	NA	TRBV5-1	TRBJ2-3	TGCGCCAGCAGCTTGGCGTGGGGCGATACGCAGTATTTT	CASSLAWGDTQYF
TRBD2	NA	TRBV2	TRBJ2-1	TGTGCCAGCAGTCAGCTAGCGGGGGGATACAATGAGCAGTTCTTC	CASSQLAGGYNEQFF
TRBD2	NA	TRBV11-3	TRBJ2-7	TGTGCCAGCAGCTCGGGAGGGTCCTACGAGCAGTACTTC	CASSSGGSYEQYF
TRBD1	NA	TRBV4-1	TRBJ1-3	TGCGCCAGCAGCCAAGTCTCGACAGGGGGATATGGAAACACCATATATTTT	CASSQVSTGGYGNTIYF
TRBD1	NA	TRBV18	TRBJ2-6	TGTGCCGGGACAGGGGACAGCTCTGGGGCCAACGTCCTGACTTTC	CAGTGDSSGANVLTF
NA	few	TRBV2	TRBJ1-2	TGTGCCAGCAGTGAGGGGCCAGGGGATGGCTACACCTTC	CASSEGPGDGYTF
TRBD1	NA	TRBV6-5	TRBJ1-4	TGTGCCAGCAATACCGGGACAGGGACGGTGATTTTT	CASNTGTGTVIF
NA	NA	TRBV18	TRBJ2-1	TGTGCCAGCTCACCACCGGGCAGAGTCGATGAGCAGTTCTTC	CASSPPGRVDEQFF
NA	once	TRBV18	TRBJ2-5	TGTGCCAGCTCACCGCAGACTAGGTCAGAGACCCAGTACTTC	CASSPQTRSETQYF
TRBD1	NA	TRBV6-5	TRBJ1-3	TGTGCCAGCAGTTACTCGGGACAGGGTACCGGAAACACCATATATTTT	CASSYSGQGTGNTIYF
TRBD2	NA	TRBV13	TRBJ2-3	TGTGCCAGCAGCCTGGGACTAGCGGGGGGGAGCACACGAGATACGCAGTATTTT	CASSLGLAGGSTRDTQYF
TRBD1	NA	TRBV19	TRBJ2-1	TGTGCCAGTAGACTGGACAGGGGGCCCTACAATGAGCAGTTCTTC	CASRLDRGPYNEQFF
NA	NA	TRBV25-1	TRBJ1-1	TGTGCCAGCAGTGCACCAGGGGCTCCTTTGGGAGCTTTCTTT	CASSAPGAPLGAFF
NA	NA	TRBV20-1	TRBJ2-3	TGCAGTGCTAGACTGACAGATACGCAGTATTTT	CSARLTDTQYF
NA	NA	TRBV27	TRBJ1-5	TGTGCCAGCAGTTTAGACAATCGAAGCAATCAGCCCCAGCATTTT	CASSLDNRSNQPQHF
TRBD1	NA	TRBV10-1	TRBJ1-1	TGCGCCAGCCCGATAGACCGCAGGGGGCCGGGGATGAACACTGAAGCTTTCTTT	CASPIDRRGPGMNTEAFF
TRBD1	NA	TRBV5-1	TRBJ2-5	TGCGCCAGCAAGGGGATAACGGGAACAGGGGGAGAGACCCAGTACTTC	CASKGITGTGGETQYF
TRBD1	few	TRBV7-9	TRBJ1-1	TGTGCCAGCAGCTACGGACAGGGACTGAACACTGAAGCTTTCTTT	CASSYGQGLNTEAFF
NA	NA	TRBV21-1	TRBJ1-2	TGTGCCAGCAGCAAAGAGGAAACATTCCCATTGACAGCTCCCTATGGCTACACCTTC	CASSKEETFPLTAPYGYTF
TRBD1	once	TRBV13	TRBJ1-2	TGTGCCAGCAGCTCCACCACGGGACAGGGGTGGTTGCGCGACTATGGCTACACCTTC	CASSSTTGQGWLRDYGYTF
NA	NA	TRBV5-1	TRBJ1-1	TGCGCCAGCAGCTTGATCCCCCATGCTATGAACACTGAAGCTTTCTTT	CASSLIPHAMNTEAFF
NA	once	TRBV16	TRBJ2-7	TGTGCCAGCAGCCCGAACAGGGTAGGCGAGCAGTACTTC	CASSPNRVGEQYF
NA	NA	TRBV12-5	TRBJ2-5	TGTGCTAGTGGTTTGCCAGAGGAACGGACAGAAGAGACCCAGTACTTC	CASGLPEERTEETQYF
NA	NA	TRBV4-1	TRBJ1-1	TGCGCCAGCAGCCCCCCGTCTCTTGAAGCTTTCTTT	CASSPPSLEAFF
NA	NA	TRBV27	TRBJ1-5	TGTGCCAGCAGTTTATCGGGCGGGGGGGTTCAGCCCCAGCATTTT	CASSLSGGGVQPQHF
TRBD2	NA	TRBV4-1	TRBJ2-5	TGCGCCAGCAGCCAAGATAGGAGCGGGGGGGCCATAGGTGAGACCCAGTACTTC	CASSQDRSGGAIGETQYF
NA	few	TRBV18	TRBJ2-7	TGTGCCAGCTCACCACCGTCCCGCTACGAGCAGTACTTC	CASSPPSRYEQYF
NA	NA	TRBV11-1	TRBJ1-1	TGTGCCAGCAGCTTGTGGGGAGGCACTGAAGCTTTCTTT	CASSLWGGTEAFF
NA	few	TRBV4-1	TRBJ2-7	TGCGCCAGCAGCCAATCCCCCGGGGTGGACTACTACGAGCAGTACTTC	CASSQSPGVDYYEQYF